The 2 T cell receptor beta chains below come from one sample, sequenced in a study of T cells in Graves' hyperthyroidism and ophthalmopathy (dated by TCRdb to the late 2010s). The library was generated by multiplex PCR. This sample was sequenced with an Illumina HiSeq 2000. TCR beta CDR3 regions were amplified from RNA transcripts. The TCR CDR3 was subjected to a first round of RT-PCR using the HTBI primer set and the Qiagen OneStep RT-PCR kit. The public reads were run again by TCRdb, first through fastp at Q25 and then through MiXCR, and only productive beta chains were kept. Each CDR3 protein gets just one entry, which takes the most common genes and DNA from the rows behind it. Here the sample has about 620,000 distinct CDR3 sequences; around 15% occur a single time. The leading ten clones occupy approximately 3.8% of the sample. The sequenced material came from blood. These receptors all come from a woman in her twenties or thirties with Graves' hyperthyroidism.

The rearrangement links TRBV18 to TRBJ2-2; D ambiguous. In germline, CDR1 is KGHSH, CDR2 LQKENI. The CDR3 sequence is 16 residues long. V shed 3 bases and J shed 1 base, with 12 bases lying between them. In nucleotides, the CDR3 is TGTGCCAGCTCACCTCCCCCACACAGGAACACCGGGGAGCTGTTTTTT. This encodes CASSPPPHRNTGELFF.

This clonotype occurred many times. This chain's CDR3 is CASSPWGAYGYTF. DNA of the CDR3: TGTGCCAGCAGTCCTTGGGGGGCCTATGGCTACACCTTC. The genes are TRBV5-5 and TRBJ1-2; D may be TRBD1 (6 bases). Per germline, CDR1 SGHKS and CDR2 YYEKEE (reference sequence). Trimming took 5 bases from V and 4 from J, leaving 12 bases between them. The CDR3 is 13 amino acids.